This is a list of T cell receptor beta chains from one sample in a study of blood T cell repertoires in COVID-19. The data were produced by immunoSEQ multiplex PCR, yet TCRdb's version contains in-frame clones alone and is incomplete. This table has about 74,000 clones, almost 85% appearing once. Sequencing was carried out using peripheral blood. These receptors were taken from a man aged 50-59 years with acute or convalescent COVID-19. Both conserved end residues are trimmed from each CDR3. The order of the fields is D gene, V gene, J gene, CDR3 protein. The D gene is left open where the match is weak.

D gene: -; V gene: TRBV2; J gene: TRBJ1-3; CDR3 protein: ASRGLLGSGNTIY
D gene: -; V gene: TRBV7-9; J gene: TRBJ2-5; CDR3 protein: ASSPTSPENTQY
D gene: TRBD1; V gene: TRBV6-2/TRBV6-3; J gene: TRBJ1-1; CDR3 protein: ASSPYFRQGAEAF
D gene: TRBD1; V gene: TRBV9; J gene: TRBJ2-1; CDR3 protein: ASSHLGTVYNEQF
D gene: -; V gene: TRBV23-1; J gene: TRBJ2-7; CDR3 protein: ASVPGSPIYEQY
D gene: -; V gene: TRBV10-1; J gene: TRBJ1-2; CDR3 protein: ASSDGDSYGYT
D gene: -; V gene: TRBV29-1; J gene: TRBJ1-1; CDR3 protein: SVLSIPEAF
D gene: -; V gene: TRBV12-3/TRBV12-4; J gene: TRBJ1-6; CDR3 protein: ASLGRGPLH
D gene: -; V gene: TRBV10-3; J gene: TRBJ1-5; CDR3 protein: AISETNQPQH
D gene: -; V gene: TRBV7-2; J gene: TRBJ1-3; CDR3 protein: ASSPSGNTIY
D gene: TRBD1; V gene: TRBV7-9; J gene: TRBJ2-5; CDR3 protein: ASSLSRDRGLGQETQY
D gene: -; V gene: TRBV29-1; J gene: TRBJ2-1; CDR3 protein: SVEAPGFYNEQF
D gene: TRBD2; V gene: TRBV5-1; J gene: TRBJ2-1; CDR3 protein: ASSSTSGGAGEQF
D gene: TRBD2; V gene: TRBV10-2; J gene: TRBJ2-7; CDR3 protein: ASSPGLASYEQY
D gene: -; V gene: TRBV3-1/TRBV3-2; J gene: TRBJ1-1; CDR3 protein: ASSPMTAGREAF
D gene: TRBD1; V gene: TRBV3-1/TRBV3-2; J gene: TRBJ1-2; CDR3 protein: ASSQEDRGYGYT
D gene: TRBD1; V gene: TRBV18; J gene: TRBJ2-5; CDR3 protein: ASSPGTVQTQY
D gene: TRBD1; V gene: TRBV5-1; J gene: TRBJ1-1; CDR3 protein: ASSPDRGYTEAF
D gene: -; V gene: TRBV5-1; J gene: TRBJ1-4; CDR3 protein: ASSLRGGTTTNEKLF
D gene: -; V gene: TRBV29-1; J gene: TRBJ2-1; CDR3 protein: SVEDSPGAYNEQF
D gene: TRBD2; V gene: TRBV4-2; J gene: TRBJ2-3; CDR3 protein: ASSPPSLAGGPDTQY
D gene: TRBD1; V gene: TRBV19; J gene: TRBJ2-1; CDR3 protein: ASSFWDRGSNEQF
D gene: TRBD1; V gene: TRBV5-1; J gene: TRBJ2-5; CDR3 protein: ASSLDRGLDPTQY
D gene: -; V gene: TRBV5-1; J gene: TRBJ1-4; CDR3 protein: ASSLTTPENEKLF
D gene: -; V gene: TRBV6-6; J gene: TRBJ1-3; CDR3 protein: ATTGGSGNTIY
D gene: -; V gene: TRBV11-2; J gene: TRBJ1-2; CDR3 protein: ASSLVGGSYT
D gene: -; V gene: TRBV27; J gene: TRBJ1-6; CDR3 protein: ASSSGVSPLH
D gene: -; V gene: TRBV5-4; J gene: TRBJ1-2; CDR3 protein: ASSLGGDYGYT
D gene: -; V gene: TRBV5-1; J gene: TRBJ1-2; CDR3 protein: ASRPLILANYGYT
D gene: TRBD2; V gene: TRBV10-3; J gene: TRBJ2-3; CDR3 protein: AISDGLAGDADTQY
D gene: -; V gene: TRBV19; J gene: TRBJ1-5; CDR3 protein: ASSIEVRGSNQPQH
D gene: TRBD1; V gene: TRBV23-1; J gene: TRBJ1-5; CDR3 protein: ASSLDRIRVFSNQPQH
D gene: -; V gene: TRBV5-4; J gene: TRBJ1-6; CDR3 protein: ASSLANSPLH
D gene: -; V gene: TRBV6-6; J gene: TRBJ2-1; CDR3 protein: ASSYYPGPDNEQF
D gene: TRBD1; V gene: TRBV7-2; J gene: TRBJ2-7; CDR3 protein: ASSPGQGALVGVAVQY
D gene: -; V gene: TRBV11-3; J gene: TRBJ2-2; CDR3 protein: ASSQNLNTGELF
D gene: -; V gene: TRBV5-1; J gene: TRBJ2-3; CDR3 protein: ASSLGTDSTDTQY
D gene: -; V gene: TRBV27; J gene: TRBJ2-7; CDR3 protein: ASKNGGSGEQY
D gene: -; V gene: TRBV19; J gene: TRBJ1-6; CDR3 protein: ASKGGTSRPLH
D gene: -; V gene: TRBV21-1; J gene: TRBJ2-2; CDR3 protein: ASSKMWQGELPNTGELF
D gene: TRBD1; V gene: TRBV27; J gene: TRBJ2-7; CDR3 protein: ASSRRTGGFYEQY
D gene: -; V gene: TRBV5-1; J gene: TRBJ1-1; CDR3 protein: ASSQTGNTEAF
D gene: TRBD1; V gene: TRBV27; J gene: TRBJ1-5; CDR3 protein: ASSLGSGGQPQH
D gene: TRBD1; V gene: TRBV29-1; J gene: TRBJ2-3; CDR3 protein: SGGQGGTDTQY
D gene: TRBD1; V gene: TRBV5-4; J gene: TRBJ2-7; CDR3 protein: ASSLDRGRGEQY
D gene: TRBD1; V gene: TRBV10-3; J gene: TRBJ1-1; CDR3 protein: AISDPGTGATEAF
D gene: -; V gene: TRBV5-1; J gene: TRBJ1-1; CDR3 protein: ASSLEAGLGTEAF
D gene: -; V gene: TRBV9; J gene: TRBJ2-2; CDR3 protein: ASNLPWTGELF
D gene: -; V gene: TRBV6-4; J gene: TRBJ2-3; CDR3 protein: ASSDRGARADTQY
D gene: TRBD2; V gene: TRBV4-1; J gene: TRBJ2-3; CDR3 protein: ASRRTGASGVGGDTQY
D gene: -; V gene: TRBV7-9; J gene: TRBJ2-7; CDR3 protein: ASSLGVGGIGEQY
D gene: -; V gene: TRBV6-1; J gene: TRBJ2-1; CDR3 protein: ASSDTGSFYNEQF